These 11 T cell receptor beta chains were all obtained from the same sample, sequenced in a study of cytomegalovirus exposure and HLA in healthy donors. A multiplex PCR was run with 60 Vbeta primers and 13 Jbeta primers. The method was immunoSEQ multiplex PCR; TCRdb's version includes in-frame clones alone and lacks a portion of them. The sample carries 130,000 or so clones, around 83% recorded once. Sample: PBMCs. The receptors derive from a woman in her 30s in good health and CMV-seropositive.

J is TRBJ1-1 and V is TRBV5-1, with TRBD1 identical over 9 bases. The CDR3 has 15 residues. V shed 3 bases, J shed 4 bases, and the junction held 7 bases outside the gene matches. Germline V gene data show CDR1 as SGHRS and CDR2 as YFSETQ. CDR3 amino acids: CASSSLGQGLTEAFF. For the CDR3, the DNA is TGCGCCAGCAGCTCGTTAGGACAGGGGCTCACTGAAGCTTTCTTT.

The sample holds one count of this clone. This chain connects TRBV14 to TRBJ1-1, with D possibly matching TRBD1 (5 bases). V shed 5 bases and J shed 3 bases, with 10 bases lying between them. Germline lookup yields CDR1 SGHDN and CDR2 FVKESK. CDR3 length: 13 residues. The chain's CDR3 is CASSFRQYTEAFF. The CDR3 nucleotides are TGTGCCAGCAGCTTCCGACAGTACACTGAAGCTTTCTTT.

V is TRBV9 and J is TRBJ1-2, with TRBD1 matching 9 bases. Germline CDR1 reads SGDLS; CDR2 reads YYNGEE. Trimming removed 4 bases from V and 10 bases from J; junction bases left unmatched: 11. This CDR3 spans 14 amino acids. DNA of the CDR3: TGTGCCAGCAGCCCCATGGACAGGGGACGTGACTACACCTTC. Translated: CASSPMDRGRDYTF.

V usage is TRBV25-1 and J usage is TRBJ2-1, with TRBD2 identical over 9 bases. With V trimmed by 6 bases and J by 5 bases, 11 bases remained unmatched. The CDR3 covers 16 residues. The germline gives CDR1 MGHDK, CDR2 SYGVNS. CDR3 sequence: CASSPLFEREDNEQFF. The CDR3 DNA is TGTGCCAGCAGCCCCCTTTTCGAGCGGGAGGACAATGAGCAGTTCTTC.

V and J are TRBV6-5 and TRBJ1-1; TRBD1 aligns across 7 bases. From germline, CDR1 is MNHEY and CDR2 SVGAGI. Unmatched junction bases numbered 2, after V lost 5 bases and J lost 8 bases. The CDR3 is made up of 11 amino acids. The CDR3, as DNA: TGTGCCAGCAGTGGACAGGACGAAGCTTTCTTT. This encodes CASSGQDEAFF.

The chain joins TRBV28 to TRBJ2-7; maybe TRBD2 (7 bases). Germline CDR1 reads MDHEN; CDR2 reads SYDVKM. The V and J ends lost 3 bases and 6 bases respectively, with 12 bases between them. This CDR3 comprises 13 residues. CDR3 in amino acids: CASSFLGGAEQYF. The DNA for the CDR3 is TGTGCCAGCAGTTTCTTAGGGGGGGCCGAGCAGTACTTC.

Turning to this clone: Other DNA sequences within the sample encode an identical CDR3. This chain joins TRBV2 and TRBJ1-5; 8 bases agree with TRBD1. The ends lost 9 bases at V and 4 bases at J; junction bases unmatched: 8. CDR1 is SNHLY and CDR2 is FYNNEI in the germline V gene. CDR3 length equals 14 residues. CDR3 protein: CASRDRQGNQPQHF. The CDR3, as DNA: TGTGCCAGTCGGGACAGGCAGGGGAATCAGCCCCAGCATTTT.

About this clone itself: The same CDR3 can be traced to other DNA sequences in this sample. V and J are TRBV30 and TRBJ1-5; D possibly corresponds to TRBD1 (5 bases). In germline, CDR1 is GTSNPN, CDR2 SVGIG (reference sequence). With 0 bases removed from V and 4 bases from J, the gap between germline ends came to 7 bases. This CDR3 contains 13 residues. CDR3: CAWSVRGNQPQHF. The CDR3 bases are TGTGCCTGGAGTGTAAGGGGAAATCAGCCCCAGCATTTT.

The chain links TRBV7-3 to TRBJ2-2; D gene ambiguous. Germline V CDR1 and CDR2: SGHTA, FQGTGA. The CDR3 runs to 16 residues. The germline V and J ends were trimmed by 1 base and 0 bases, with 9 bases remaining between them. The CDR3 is CASSLSPPANTGELFF. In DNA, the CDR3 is TGTGCCAGCAGCTTAAGTCCCCCCGCGAACACCGGGGAGCTGTTTTTT. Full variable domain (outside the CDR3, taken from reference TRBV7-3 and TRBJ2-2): GAGVSQTPSNKVTEKGKYVELRCDPISGHTALYWYRQSLGQGPEFLIYFQGTGAADDSGLPNDRFFAVRPEGSVSTLKIQRTERGDSAVYLCASSLSPPANTGELFFGEGSRLTVL.

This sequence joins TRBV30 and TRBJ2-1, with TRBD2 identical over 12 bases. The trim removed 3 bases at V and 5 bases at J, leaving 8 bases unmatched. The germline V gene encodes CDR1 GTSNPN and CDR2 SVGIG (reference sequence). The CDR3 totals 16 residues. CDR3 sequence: CAWRGQLAGGHNEQFF. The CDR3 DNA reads TGTGCCTGGAGGGGGCAACTAGCGGGAGGACACAATGAGCAGTTCTTC.

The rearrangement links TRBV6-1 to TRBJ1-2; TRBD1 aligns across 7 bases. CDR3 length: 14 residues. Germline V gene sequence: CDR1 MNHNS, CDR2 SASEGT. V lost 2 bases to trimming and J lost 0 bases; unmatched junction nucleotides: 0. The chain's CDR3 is CASSEQGANYGYTF. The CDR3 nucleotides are TGTGCCAGCAGTGAACAGGGGGCTAACTATGGCTACACCTTC.